The 5 T cell receptor beta chains below were found in one sample sequenced in a study of blood T cell repertoires in COVID-19 (dated by TCRdb to about 2020). Libraries were prepared through the immunoSEQ multiplex PCR assay. The source is immuneACCESS, and TCRdb retained only in-frame sequences with V and J called. Part of the clones is not carried over; for the studies checked, unresolved V genes explain less than half of this, and the remainder is unexplained. For this sample the table gives 130,000 to 150,000 clones, of which over 70% were detected only once. The biggest ten clones account for 1.9% of the sample. The sequencing input was peripheral blood. The receptors come from a woman aged 55-70 years with acute or convalescent COVID-19.

The V gene is TRBV12-5, the J gene TRBJ1-5; 8 nucleotides line up with TRBD1. This CDR3 has 16 residues. CDR1 and CDR2 from the germline V gene are LGHNT and FRNRAP. V lost 1 base and J lost 3; bases outside the gene matches: 5. DNA of the CDR3: TGTGCTAGTGGTTTGGGTCACAGGGGGATCAATCAGCCCCAGCATTTT. This translates into CASGLGHRGINQPQHF.

The chain couples TRBV7-9 to TRBJ2-7; D is unclear. Germline values: CDR1 SEHNR, CDR2 FQNEAQ (reference sequence). V was cut by 3 bases and J by 2 bases, with 11 bases left in between. CDR3 size: 14 residues. The CDR3 spells CASSLSVAPYEQYF. DNA for the CDR3: TGTGCCAGCAGCTTGTCGGTAGCTCCCTACGAGCAGTACTTC.

The chain links TRBV30 to TRBJ2-7; the match to TRBD2 covers 12 bases. This CDR3 has 16 amino acids. Per the germline V gene, CDR1 is GTSNPN and CDR2 is SVGIG (reference sequence). J gave up 2 bases and V 0 bases, and 5 bases lay outside the gene matches. CDR3 loop: CAWSVGLAGGPYEQYF. CDR3 nucleotides: TGTGCCTGGAGTGTAGGGCTAGCGGGAGGGCCCTACGAGCAGTACTTC.

This clone has a handful of counts. This chain joins TRBV2 and TRBJ2-7; D is possibly TRBD2 (5 bases). The CDR3 consists of 13 residues. The germline V and J ends were trimmed by 8 bases and 1 base, with 12 bases remaining between them. Per the germline V gene, CDR1 is SNHLY and CDR2 is FYNNEI. The DNA for the CDR3 is TGTGCCAGCTATTCAACGGGGTCCTACGAGCAGTACTTC. This gives the protein CASYSTGSYEQYF.

V is TRBV18 and J is TRBJ1-2; a weak D match, TRBD1 (6 bases). The CDR3 extends over 16 amino acids. The germline gives CDR1 KGHSH, CDR2 LQKENI. Trimming pared 2 bases from V and 5 bases from J, leaving 18 bases between. As DNA, the CDR3 is TGTGCCAGCTCACCAGGGAGACTGAGGACAGAGTATGGCTACACCTTC. Protein product: CASSPGRLRTEYGYTF.